This TCR beta chain was captured by sequencing in a study of blood T cell repertoires in COVID-19. About the study: From the United States, Italy and Spain came samples of acute and convalescent COVID-19. T cells, B-cell-depleted T cells, or PBMCs supplied cDNA or gDNA.

Study processing details: Estimation of nucleated cell counts relied on the amplification of reference gene primers. The assay was immunoSEQ multiplex PCR, and TCRdb's table has in-frame clones only and misses some. D and trimming come from the DNA, and the V and J calls and clone size come from that table. Altogether 150,000 to 200,000 clones are present, roughly 73% being singletons, with the ten largest covering 2.5% to 3%. This CDR3 has 14 amino acids. This rearrangement joins TRBV21-1 to TRBJ1-1; the table's D gene call, TRBD1, was not cross checked with the DNA. TRBV21-1 has pseudogene status. The TCR was taken from a man aged 65 to 85 with acute or convalescent COVID-19. The sample consisted of peripheral blood. The CDR3 DNA sequence: TGTGCCAGCAGACAGGACAGCAGGAACACTGAAGCTTTCTTT. As protein: CASRQDSRNTEAFF.